This T cell receptor (beta chain) appears in the sequencing data of a study of shared clonotypes between healthy human individuals. The overall study: CD4 naive and CD4 memory each took three plates per donor, while CD8 naive took two and CD8 memory one. Notes on the study in general: Clonotype sharing across a few donors was observed for about 5.2% of naive CD4 clonotypes. Despite large depth, rarefaction showed incomplete sorted-subset sequencing.

A note on this clone: Its antigen is undetermined.

Every donor was a Caucasian adult from Nashville, Tennessee. The V end lost 8 bases, the J end lost 1 base, and 9 bases lay between the germline ends. This CDR3 region has 13 residues. Germline-derived CDR1 and CDR2 are MDHEN and SYDVKM. Profiled with immunoSEQ multiplex PCR; TCRdb holds only in-frame clones, not every one. Seen here are a few million clones, 85% to 95% observed once, and the top ten hold 0.37%. The receptor was derived from a man between 18 and 35 years old in good health. Some clones in this sample may be carry-over from other donors' samples. The sample was naive CD4+ T cells from PBMCs. The sample's subset: CD45RA+ positively selected. This chain links TRBV28 with TRBJ1-5, with D hard to call. The CDR3 DNA reads TGTGCCAGCGGCGGGCAGAGCAATCAGCCCCAGCATTTT. Amino acid sequence: CASGGQSNQPQHF.